The 17 T cell receptor beta chains reported below all come from one sample, sequenced in a study of CD8+ T cells in alopecia areata (dated by TCRdb to 2017 to 2018). Library preparation was by the immunoSEQ multiplex PCR assay. To provide template for TCR sequencing, every sample had RNA extracted and reverse transcribed into cDNA. The table was pulled from immuneACCESS by TCRdb, which kept in-frame rearrangements only. Such tables lose some clones; where checked, under half of the loss comes from unresolved V genes, and the rest has no known cause. For this sample there are some 30,000 clones; over 60% appear just once. The ten largest clones represent around 20% of the sample. Source material: NKG2D-low CD8+ T cells sorted from blood. The cell subset or site label, as the study defines it: sorted CD8+ NKG2D-low blood T cells. Source of these receptors: a human donor with alopecia areata.

The chain links TRBV27 to TRBJ1-2; 9 bases map to TRBD1. This CDR3 has 14 residues. J was trimmed by 8 bases and V by 5 bases; bases with no gene match: 9. From germline, CDR1 is MNHEY and CDR2 SMNVEV (reference sequence). CDR3 sequence: CASSPSGTGNGYTF. The CDR3 DNA is TGTGCCAGCAGTCCTTCCGGGACAGGGAACGGCTACACCTTC.

This chain connects TRBV25-1 to TRBJ2-7; 8 positions agree with TRBD1. The V and J ends lost 0 bases and 0 bases, in that order; junction bases with no gene match: 4. The CDR3 consists of 16 residues. The V gene's germline CDR1 is MGHDK and CDR2 SYGVNS. Here the CDR3 reads CASSEYRGPTSYEQYF. CDR3 bases: TGTGCCAGCAGTGAATACAGGGGGCCAACCTCCTACGAGCAGTACTTC.

The chain employs TRBV7-6 and TRBJ2-5; the match to TRBD2 covers 9 bases. Unmatched junction bases numbered 10, after V lost 6 bases and J lost 5 bases. The CDR3 is 15 amino acids. Germline V CDR1 and CDR2: SGHVS, FNYEAQ. The CDR3 DNA is TGTGCCAGCAGTTCCTTAGCGGGGGAGGCGGAGACCCAGTACTTC. Its protein is CASSSLAGEAETQYF.

V gene TRBV28 combines with J gene TRBJ1-3; unclear D gene. V gave up 3 bases and J gave up 0 bases, with 12 bases separating them. Germline CDR1 and CDR2: MDHEN and SYDVKM. The CDR3 is 16 amino acids. CDR3 amino acids: CASSFNPAASGNTIYF. CDR3 in DNA: TGTGCCAGCAGTTTTAATCCGGCAGCCTCTGGAAACACCATATATTTT. Using reference TRBV28 and TRBJ1-3 for the parts outside the CDR3, the full variable domain is DVKVTQSSRYLVKRTGEKVFLECVQDMDHENMFWYRQDPGLGLRLIYFSYDVKMKEKGDIPEGYSVSREKKERFSLILESASTNQTSMYLCASSFNPAASGNTIYFGEGSWLTVV.

This chain connects TRBV29-1 to TRBJ1-1; TRBD1 might be the D (6 bases). CDR3 length equals 12 residues. The germline CDR1 and CDR2 sequences are SQVTM and ANQGSEA. The V end lost 7 bases, the J end lost 8 bases, and 17 bases lay between the germline ends. Written as DNA, the CDR3 is TGCAGCGGATTGGACAGACGAGCAGAAGCTTTCTTT. This gives the protein CSGLDRRAEAFF. Complete variable domain (other parts from reference TRBV29-1 and TRBJ1-1): SAVISQKPSRDICQRGTSLTIQCQVDSQVTMMFWYRQQPGQSLTLIATANQGSEATYESGFVIDKFPISRPNLTFSTLTVSNMSPEDSSIYLCSGLDRRAEAFFGQGTRLTVV.

V gene TRBV11-2 combines with J gene TRBJ2-5; 7 nucleotides align to TRBD2. J gave up 7 bases and V 1 base, and 12 bases lay outside the gene matches. Germline V CDR1 and CDR2: SGHAT, FQNNGV. The CDR3 totals 16 residues. This chain's CDR3 is CASSLASRGRFGTQYF. CDR3 coding DNA: TGTGCCAGCAGCTTAGCTTCGCGGGGGAGGTTTGGGACCCAGTACTTC.

The chain is built from TRBV7-9 and TRBJ2-7; 7 bases line up with TRBD2. V lost 5 bases and J lost 7; bases outside the gene matches: 14. Germline V gene sequence: CDR1 SEHNR, CDR2 FQNEAQ (reference sequence). The CDR3 runs to 15 residues. CDR3 nucleotide sequence: TGTGCCAGCAGCAAAAGGGACTACCAGTACGAGGAGCAGTACTTC. It translates to CASSKRDYQYEEQYF.

In DNA form, the CDR3 reads TGCGCCAGCAGCCCGGAGAACAGGGCTCAGCCCCAGCATTTT. Amino acid sequence: CASSPENRAQPQHF. The rearrangement links TRBV4-1 to TRBJ1-5; weak D call: TRBD1 (6 bases). Germline-derived CDR1 and CDR2 are MGHRA and YSYEKL. The CDR3 totals 14 residues. V was shortened by 4 bases and J by 6 bases, with 13 bases between the two germline ends.

The chain has TRBV7-9 and TRBJ2-7; D unclear. This CDR3 region has 13 residues. Germline lookup yields CDR1 SEHNR and CDR2 FQNEAQ (reference sequence). The V end was cut by 2 bases, the J end by 0 bases, with 5 bases between. In DNA form, the CDR3 reads TGTGCCAGCAGCTTAAGCAGCTCCTACGAGCAGTACTTC. Translation gives CASSLSSSYEQYF. Based on the CDR3 plus reference TRBV7-9 and TRBJ2-7, the full variable domain is DTGVSQNPRHKITKRGQNVTFRCDPISEHNRLYWYRQTLGQGPEFLTYFQNEAQLEKSRLLSDRFSAERPKGSFSTLEIQRTEQGDSAMYLCASSLSSSYEQYFGPGTRLTVT.

The rearrangement links TRBV15 to TRBJ2-1; 7 bases agree with TRBD2. The CDR3 spans 15 residues. V lost 5 bases to trimming and J lost 4 bases; unmatched junction nucleotides: 8. Germline CDR1 is LNHNV and CDR2 is YYDKDF (reference sequence). CDR3 loop: CATSELAAPYNEQFF. CDR3 bases: TGTGCCACCAGCGAGCTAGCGGCTCCTTACAATGAGCAGTTCTTC.

The CDR3 loop is CASSQRYANTDTQYF. CDR3 DNA sequence: TGCGCCAGCAGCCAGCGGTACGCCAACACAGATACGCAGTATTTT. The rearrangement links TRBV4-3 to TRBJ2-3, with D uncertain. There are 15 residues in the CDR3. Trimming cost V 3 bases and J 2 bases, with 12 bases left between them. Germline CDR1 LGHNA, CDR2 YSLEER.

V and J are TRBV30 and TRBJ2-1, with D unclear. CDR1 GTSNPN and CDR2 SVGIG come from the germline V gene (reference sequence). V lost 5 bases to trimming and J lost 5 bases, with 4 bases between them. This CDR3 is built from 10 residues. CDR3 DNA sequence: TGTGCCTGGGGGGACAATGAGCAGTTCTTC. Protein: CAWGDNEQFF.

The rearrangement joins TRBV19 to TRBJ2-5; D is perhaps TRBD1 (6 bases). V lost 5 bases to trimming and J lost 2 bases, with 21 bases between them. Germline V gene sequence: CDR1 LNHDA, CDR2 SQIVND (reference sequence). CDR3 length equals 17 residues. The chain's CDR3 is CASSWGQGNEWQETQYF. CDR3 DNA sequence: TGTGCCAGTAGTTGGGGACAAGGGAACGAGTGGCAAGAGACCCAGTACTTC. The whole variable domain, filled in from reference TRBV19 and TRBJ2-5, reads DGGITQSPKYLFRKEGQNVTLSCEQNLNHDAMYWYRQDPGQGLRLIYYSQIVNDFQKGDIAEGYSVSREKKESFPLTVTSAQKNPTAFYLCASSWGQGNEWQETQYFGPGTRLLVL.

By sample fraction, this clone is medium-sized. V is TRBV29-1 and J is TRBJ2-5; 8 positions match TRBD1. The junction had 8 bases not matched to a gene; V was cut back by 6 bases and J by 5 bases. CDR1 SQVTM and CDR2 ANQGSEA come from the germline V gene. The CDR3 consists of 13 residues. The CDR3 protein is CSVAGQEWETQYF. The DNA of the CDR3 is TGCAGCGTCGCGGGACAGGAGTGGGAGACCCAGTACTTC.

The chain uses TRBV4-1 and TRBJ2-7; D gene unclear. Trimming took 1 base from V and 0 from J, leaving 10 bases between them. The CDR3 is made up of 15 amino acids. CDR1 and CDR2 from the germline V gene are MGHRA and YSYEKL. As DNA, the CDR3 is TGCGCCAGCAGCCAAGTCCACCAAGCCTCCTACGAGCAGTACTTC. Protein sequence: CASSQVHQASYEQYF.

The J gene is TRBJ1-6, the V gene TRBV2; 7 nucleotides agree with TRBD1. Per the germline V gene, CDR1 is SNHLY and CDR2 is FYNNEI. V trimming: 10 bases; J trimming: 8 bases; junction bases outside the gene matches: 5. The CDR3 is 12 residues long. CDR3 nucleotide sequence: TGTGCCACAAGACAGGGTGATTCACCCCTCCACTTT. Amino acid sequence: CATRQGDSPLHF.

The chain uses TRBV30 and TRBJ2-7; unclear D gene. CDR1 is GTSNPN and CDR2 is SVGIG in the germline V gene (reference sequence). This CDR3 is built from 13 residues. Deletions cut 0 bases from V and 6 bases from J, with 12 bases between. The CDR3 sequence: CAWSVSEASEQYF. CDR3 DNA: TGTGCCTGGAGTGTATCTGAAGCATCCGAGCAGTACTTC.